This T cell receptor beta chain was sequenced for a study of Ad26.COV2.S vaccination and SARS-CoV-2 variants. Study at large: Doses of Ad26.COV2.S were injected into muscle once or twice, 56 days apart. Study-wide results and caveats: The breadth of spike-specific CD8+ and CD4+ T cell responses after vaccination was reportedly substantial.

The J segment lost 4 bases and the V segment lost 8 bases, leaving 4 bases of the junction unmatched. The CDR3 has 12 amino acids. Germline CDR1 and CDR2: MNHEY and SVGAGI. Treatment of the sample: over 15 received Ad26.COV2.S at low or high dose, single or two shots; about 5 received placebo; per-sample allocation not given. Samples analyzed were those drawn on day 63 after the first vaccine or placebo injection. This adult donor, from Boston, was 18-55 years old. Wuhan-strain spike was delivered by a replication-incompetent Ad26 vector. Here immunoSEQ multiplex PCR was the method, and the copy in TCRdb shows in-frame clones only, minus some. The data show some 350,000 clones, with roughly 84% seen just once and roughly 3.5% held by the top ten. With regard to this clone: The antigen remains unidentified.

This TCR came from a person between 18 and 65 years old who received the Ad26.COV2.S COVID-19 vaccine or a placebo. Sequenced here: peripheral blood, sampled in a trial of Ad26.COV2.S vaccine versus placebo. The genes are TRBV6-5 and TRBJ1-1; 7 bases agree with TRBD1. CDR3 nucleotide sequence: TGTGCCAGCTCAGGACAGGCCACTGAAGCTTTCTTT. Its protein product is CASSGQATEAFF.